The clone carrying this T cell receptor beta chain was found many times. The cDNA came from 5'RACE with 10-nucleotide random UMIs. TCRdb reanalysed the 5' RACE reads using MiXCR and keeps one entry per CDR3 protein. Among 80,000 to 85,000 distinct CDR3 sequences listed, approximately 2.4% were seen once. The data originate from a study of neurological immune-mediated disorders. Trimming removed 4 bases at V and 6 bases at J, with 7 bases between. From germline, CDR1 is SGHNT and CDR2 YYREEE (reference sequence). The CDR3 consists of 12 residues. Sequenced sample: PBMCs. The V gene is TRBV5-4, the J gene TRBJ2-2, with D perhaps matching TRBD1 or TRBD2 (5 bases each). The source of this sequence is a woman between 25 and 40 years old with multiple sclerosis. CDR3 bases: TGTGCCAGCAGCCGAGGGGCCGGGGAGCTGTTTTTT. This sequence encodes CASSRGAGELFF.